The 16 T cell receptor beta chains below all came from one sample that was sequenced in a study of blood T cell repertoires in COVID-19. Clones were sequenced by immunoSEQ multiplex PCR, and TCRdb holds only the in-frame ones, with some missing. The data show about 250,000 clones, approximately 88% seen once. The sequencing input was peripheral blood. The receptors originated from a woman aged 25 to 39 with COVID-19, enrolled during active disease.

The genes are TRBV4-3 and TRBJ1-4; D may be TRBD1 (6 bases). The CDR3 length is 16 residues. CDR1 and CDR2 (germline): LGHNA, YSLEER. V was cut by 1 base and J by 8 bases, with 17 bases left in between. CDR3: CASSQVMGAGDEKLFF. The CDR3, as DNA: TGCGCCAGCAGCCAAGTCATGGGGGCGGGAGACGAAAAACTGTTTTTT.

The chain has TRBV10-2 and TRBJ1-1; D unclear. CDR3 length equals 13 residues. Germline lookup yields CDR1 WSHSY and CDR2 SAAADI. The V and J ends lost 7 bases and 0 bases respectively, with 9 bases between them. In nucleotides, the CDR3 is TGCGCCAGCAAGGAGGCCATGAACACTGAAGCTTTCTTT. It encodes CASKEAMNTEAFF.

CDR3 sequence (DNA): TGTGCCAGCAGCGACACAGGGTATGGCACAGATACGCAGTATTTT. This sequence encodes CASSDTGYGTDTQYF. The J gene is TRBJ2-3, the V gene TRBV27; maybe TRBD1 (6 bases). This CDR3 is 15 amino acids long. Germline assignment: CDR1 MNHEY and CDR2 SMNVEV (reference sequence). V lost 6 bases and J lost 1, with 14 bases in between.

The chain is built from TRBV19 and TRBJ2-3; 7 nucleotides align to TRBD1. With 5 bases clipped from V and 1 base from J, the junction kept 6 bases outside the gene matches. Germline V gene lookup returns CDR1 LNHDA and CDR2 SQIVND (reference sequence). The CDR3 totals 15 residues. CDR3 in DNA: TGTGCCAGTAGTCCCGACAGGGTTCGCACAGATACGCAGTATTTT. As protein: CASSPDRVRTDTQYF. Full variable domain (remainder filled in from reference TRBV19 and TRBJ2-3): DGGITQSPKYLFRKEGQNVTLSCEQNLNHDAMYWYRQDPGQGLRLIYYSQIVNDFQKGDIAEGYSVSREKKESFPLTVTSAQKNPTAFYLCASSPDRVRTDTQYFGPGTRLTVL.

V usage is TRBV7-2 and J usage is TRBJ2-7; maybe TRBD2 (7 bases). CDR1 is SGHTA and CDR2 is FQGNSA in the germline V gene. The V end lost 1 base, the J end lost 9 bases, and 16 bases lay between the germline ends. CDR3 length equals 14 residues. CDR3 amino acids: CASSLGEGVIGQYF. The CDR3 bases are TGTGCCAGCAGCTTAGGGGAGGGGGTTATAGGGCAGTACTTC.

This chain uses TRBV5-1 with TRBJ1-2, with D possibly TRBD1 on 6 matching bases. Looked up from germline, CDR1 is SGHRS and CDR2 is YFSETQ. The CDR3 is 14 amino acids. With 5 bases removed from V and 5 bases from J, the gap between germline ends came to 16 bases. The CDR3 sequence: CASRENRDRYGYTF. The CDR3 DNA reads TGCGCCAGCAGGGAAAACAGGGACCGGTATGGCTACACCTTC.

V usage is TRBV9 and J usage is TRBJ2-3; 8 bases match TRBD2. The CDR3 length is 14 residues. The V gene's germline CDR1 is SGDLS and CDR2 YYNGEE. The junction had 5 bases not matched to a gene; V was cut back by 6 bases and J by 2 bases. In nucleotides, the CDR3 is TGTGCCAGCAACTTAGCGGGGTTCACAGATACGCAGTATTTT. Its translation is CASNLAGFTDTQYF.

This chain joins TRBV19 and TRBJ1-2; 8 nucleotides line up with TRBD1. V lost 6 bases to trimming and J lost 7 bases; unmatched junction nucleotides: 4. The CDR3 extends over 12 amino acids. Germline assignment: CDR1 LNHDA and CDR2 SQIVND (reference sequence). CDR3 region: CASRTGVAGYTF. In DNA form, the CDR3 reads TGTGCCAGTAGGACAGGGGTTGCTGGCTACACCTTC.

This clone was seen a handful of times. This chain links TRBV10-1 with TRBJ1-5; TRBD1 agrees at 10 bases. CDR1 WNHNN and CDR2 SYGVQD come from the germline V gene (reference sequence). The CDR3 loop spans 15 amino acids. With V trimmed by 6 bases and J by 5 bases, 7 bases remained unmatched. This CDR3 is CASRRDRGQDQPQHF. The CDR3 coding sequence is TGCGCCAGCAGACGAGACAGGGGGCAAGATCAGCCCCAGCATTTT.

J is TRBJ2-7 and V is TRBV6-2 or TRBV6-3; 8 bases match TRBD2. Trimming took 4 bases from V and 11 from J; bases not matched to a gene: 7. Germline V lookup: CDR1 MNHEY, CDR2 SVGEGT. The CDR3 runs to 12 residues. CDR3 bases: TGTGCCAGCAGTTCCGCTGGACTAGCCAAGTACGTC. Its protein product is CASSSAGLAKYV.

The CDR3 reads CASSFQSGPSLYEQFF. The CDR3, as DNA: TGTGCCAGCAGCTTTCAAAGCGGGCCGAGCTTATATGAGCAGTTCTTC. J is TRBJ2-1 and V is TRBV11-3; maybe TRBD2 (6 bases). The CDR3 runs 16 residues. Germline values: CDR1 SGHNT, CDR2 YENEEA. V was clipped by 3 bases and J by 8 bases, with 20 bases between them.

This sequence joins TRBV2 and TRBJ1-4; 7 bases map to TRBD1. Trimming cost V 4 bases and J 6 bases; bases outside gene matches: 2. From germline, CDR1 is SNHLY and CDR2 FYNNEI. The CDR3 runs to 13 residues. CDR3 sequence (DNA): TGTGCCAGCAGTGGACAGGGAGATGAAAAACTGTTTTTT. It codes for CASSGQGDEKLFF.

The rearrangement links TRBV3-1 (or the pseudogene TRBV3-2) to TRBJ2-3, with TRBD2 matching 9 bases. This CDR3 is built from 15 residues. J was trimmed by 4 bases and V by 0 bases; bases with no gene match: 2. Germline assignment: CDR1 LGHDT and CDR2 YNNKEL (reference sequence). The CDR3 here is CASSQDSGGADTQYF. CDR3 in DNA: TGTGCCAGCAGCCAAGATAGCGGGGGAGCAGATACGCAGTATTTT.

The chain recombines TRBV6-5 with TRBJ2-2; 7 bases align to TRBD2. CDR3 length: 13 amino acids. CDR1 and CDR2 (germline): MNHEY, SVGAGI. V lost 6 bases to trimming and J lost 7 bases; unmatched junction nucleotides: 5. CDR3 sequence: CASSLREDGELFF. In nucleotides, the CDR3 is TGTGCCAGCAGCCTACGGGAGGACGGGGAGCTGTTTTTT.

The chain has TRBV5-1 and TRBJ2-2; 12 bases are shared with TRBD2. This CDR3 contains 17 residues. Germline CDR1 is SGHRS and CDR2 is YFSETQ. V shed 0 bases and J 3 bases; nucleotides not matched to a gene: 3. The CDR3: CASSLGLAGVYTGELFF. CDR3 bases: TGCGCCAGCAGCTTGGGACTAGCGGGGGTGTACACCGGGGAGCTGTTTTTT.

The chain joins TRBV18 to TRBJ2-2; a possible D gene is TRBD2 (5 bases). The length of the CDR3 is 16 residues. Trimming left V 2 bases short and J 1 base short, with 11 bases between. Germline V lookup: CDR1 KGHSH, CDR2 LQKENI. The CDR3 region has the DNA TGTGCCAGCTCACCATTTAGCCGGGAGAACACCGGGGAGCTGTTTTTT. Encoded protein: CASSPFSRENTGELFF. The full variable domain, in which reference TRBV18 and TRBJ2-2 provide the parts outside the CDR3, is NAGVMQNPRHLVRRRGQEARLRCSPMKGHSHVYWYRQLPEEGLKFMVYLQKENIIDESGMPKERFSAEFPKEGPSILRIQQVVRGDSAAYFCASSPFSRENTGELFFGEGSRLTVL.